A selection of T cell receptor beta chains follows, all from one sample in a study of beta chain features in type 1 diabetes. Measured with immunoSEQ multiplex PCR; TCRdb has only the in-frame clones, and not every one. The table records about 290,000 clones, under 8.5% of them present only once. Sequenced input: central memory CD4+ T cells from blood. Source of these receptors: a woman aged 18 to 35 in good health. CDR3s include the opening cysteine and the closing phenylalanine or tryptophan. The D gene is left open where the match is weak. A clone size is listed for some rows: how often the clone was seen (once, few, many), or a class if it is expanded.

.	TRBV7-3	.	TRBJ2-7	TGTGCCAGCAGCTGGACGGTAGACTCCTACGAGCAGTACTTC	CASSWTVDSYEQYF
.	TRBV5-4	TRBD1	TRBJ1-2	TGTGCCAGCAGCTTGACGACAGGGAGTGTCTATGGCTACACCTTC	CASSLTTGSVYGYTF
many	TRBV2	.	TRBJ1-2	TGTGCCAGCGGGCGGGATCCTCCGGCAGGCTACACCTTC	CASGRDPPAGYTF
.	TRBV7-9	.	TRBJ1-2	TGTGCCAGCAGCTTAGCGGCAGCGTCCTATGGCTACACCTTC	CASSLAAASYGYTF
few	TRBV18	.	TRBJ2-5	TGTGCCAGCTCACCCGGTTTAGGCGAGACCCAGTACTTC	CASSPGLGETQYF
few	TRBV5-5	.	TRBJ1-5	TGTGCCAGCAGGCCGGACACAAATCAGCCCCAGCATTTT	CASRPDTNQPQHF
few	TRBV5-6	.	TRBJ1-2	TGTGCCAGCAGCTGGGAAACGGGTCGAGGTGACTATGGCTACACCTTC	CASSWETGRGDYGYTF
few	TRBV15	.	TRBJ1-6	TGTGCCACCAGCAGAGCTAGGGGGGTGAATTCACCCCTCCACTTT	CATSRARGVNSPLHF
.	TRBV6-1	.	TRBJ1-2	TGTGCCAGCAGTGAAGAAATAGCTCGGCAAGGGATTAACTATGGCTACACCTTC	CASSEEIARQGINYGYTF
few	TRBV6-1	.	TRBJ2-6	TGTGCCAGCAGTGAACGGGGCTCTGGGGCCAACGTCCTGACTTTC	CASSERGSGANVLTF
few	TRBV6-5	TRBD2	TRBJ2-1	TGTGCCAGCAGTTACGGACTAGCCTACAATGAGCAGTTCTTC	CASSYGLAYNEQFF
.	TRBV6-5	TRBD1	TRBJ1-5	TGTGCCAGCAGTCCTCTGGACAGGGCAAATCAGCCCCAGCATTTT	CASSPLDRANQPQHF
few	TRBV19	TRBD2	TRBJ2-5	TGTGCCAGTAGTACCATGGGACTAGCGAGAGAGACCCAGTACTTC	CASSTMGLARETQYF
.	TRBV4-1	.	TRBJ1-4	TGCGCCAGCAGCCAGTCGGGACTTAATGAAAAACTGTTTTTT	CASSQSGLNEKLFF
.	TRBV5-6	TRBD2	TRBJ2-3	TGTGCCAGCAGCATTGGACTAGCGGGGATGACAGATACGCAGTATTTT	CASSIGLAGMTDTQYF